Listed below are T cell receptor beta chains from one sample, sequenced in a study of T-cell memory formation after mild COVID-19. From the 5' RACE reads, TCRdb called clonotypes with MiXCR, one entry per CDR3 protein. The repertoire holds about 600,000 distinct CDR3 sequences, about 22% seen once, with approximately 8% in the top ten. The sequencing input was PBMCs or a T cell subset sorted from them (not recorded which). The source is an adult woman who had mild COVID-19 (a few samples of this study predate the infection). Cell type and time point are not known. Each CDR3 is given with its conserved first and last residue. The D gene is left open where the match is weak. Rows may omit the clone size; those that give it use once, few, many or a size class.

cdr3_aa,cdr3_nt,v_call,d_call,cdr3_length,j_call,clone_size
CASKGWANYGYTF,TGTGCCAGCAAGGGGTGGGCTAACTATGGCTACACCTTC,TRBV2,.,13,TRBJ1-2,.
CASSEAVEWEPDGYTF,TGTGCCAGCAGTGAAGCGGTCGAGTGGGAGCCGGATGGCTACACCTTC,TRBV6-1,.,16,TRBJ1-2,many
CASSSTQTNEKLFF,TGTGCCAGCAGCTCTACACAGACTAATGAAAAACTGTTTTTT,TRBV13,.,14,TRBJ1-4,few
CSANPGLAATDTQYF,TGCAGTGCTAACCCCGGACTAGCGGCCACAGATACGCAGTATTTT,TRBV20-1,TRBD2,15,TRBJ2-3,few
CASTLAGGIYNEQFF,TGTGCCAGCACTCTAGCGGGGGGTATTTACAATGAGCAGTTCTTC,TRBV5-5,TRBD2,15,TRBJ2-1,few
CASSKAGGGGPYEQYF,TGCGCCAGCAGCAAAGCAGGGGGTGGAGGTCCCTACGAGCAGTACTTC,TRBV4-1,TRBD1,16,TRBJ2-7,many
CASSLVPLVAGEANEQFF,TGTGCCAGCAGCTTAGTCCCCTTAGTAGCGGGAGAGGCCAATGAGCAGTTCTTC,TRBV11-3,TRBD2,18,TRBJ2-1,.
CASSYYDGALYF,TGTGCCAGCAGTTACTACGACGGGGCCCTGTACTTC,TRBV6-5,.,12,TRBJ2-5,few
CATSEAGTGVQPQHF,TGTGCCACCAGTGAAGCCGGGACAGGGGTTCAGCCCCAGCATTTT,TRBV24-1,TRBD1,15,TRBJ1-5,few
CASSPPQERYGYTF,TGTGCCAGCAGCCCCCCTCAGGAGCGCTATGGCTACACCTTC,TRBV2,.,14,TRBJ1-2,.
CASSQDGKLLDEQYF,TGCGCCAGCAGCCAAGACGGGAAACTTCTAGACGAGCAGTACTTC,TRBV4-1,.,15,TRBJ2-7,few
CATSPNRDRSPNEKLFF,TGTGCCACCAGTCCGAACCGGGACAGAAGTCCCAATGAAAAACTGTTTTTT,TRBV24-1,TRBD1,17,TRBJ1-4,.
CASSLSTSGEVSYEQYF,TGTGCCAGCAGCTTATCGACTAGCGGGGAGGTTTCCTACGAGCAGTACTTC,TRBV7-6,TRBD2,17,TRBJ2-7,many
CATSIGRWANTGELFF,TGTGCCACCAGCATAGGTCGGTGGGCGAACACCGGGGAGCTGTTTTTT,TRBV15,.,16,TRBJ2-2,many
CASSSRLTTDTQYF,TGTGCCAGCAGCTCAAGGTTGACAACAGATACGCAGTATTTT,TRBV7-9,.,14,TRBJ2-3,few
CASSPQYSGNTIYF,TGTGCCAGCTCACCACAGTATTCTGGAAACACCATATATTTT,TRBV18,.,14,TRBJ1-3,.
CASSLFPTSRAETQYF,TGTGCCAGCAGTTTATTTCCTACGTCCAGGGCCGAGACCCAGTACTTC,TRBV27,.,16,TRBJ2-5,.
CSARDGQGAGQPQHF,TGCAGTGCTAGAGATGGACAGGGGGCGGGGCAGCCCCAGCATTTT,TRBV20-1,TRBD1,15,TRBJ1-5,few
CATSRDNQAQFF,TGTGCCACCAGCAGAGATAATCAAGCGCAGTTCTTC,TRBV15,.,12,TRBJ2-1,.
CASSLAGLQETQYF,TGTGCCAGCAGCTTAGCGGGGCTCCAAGAGACCCAGTACTTC,TRBV7-2,.,14,TRBJ2-5,.
CASSPRQGGDYGYTF,TGTGCCAGCAGTCCCCGACAGGGGGGAGACTATGGCTACACCTTC,TRBV27,TRBD1,15,TRBJ1-2,.
CSARQGAGHSYEQYF,TGCAGTGCCCGCCAGGGGGCCGGCCACAGCTACGAGCAGTACTTC,TRBV20-1,TRBD1,15,TRBJ2-7,few
CASSVVPGQGQETQYF,TGTGCCAGCAGCGTAGTACCGGGACAGGGCCAAGAGACCCAGTACTTC,TRBV9,TRBD1,16,TRBJ2-5,few
CASSLAAVPYEQYF,TGTGCCAGCAGCTTAGCGGCGGTTCCCTACGAGCAGTACTTC,TRBV7-2,.,14,TRBJ2-7,.
CAISGRGNSPLHF,TGTGCCATCAGCGGCAGGGGGAATTCACCCCTCCACTTT,TRBV10-3,TRBD1,13,TRBJ1-6,.
CASSAQGAANYGYTF,TGTGCCAGCAGCGCCCAGGGGGCCGCTAACTATGGCTACACCTTC,TRBV9,TRBD1,15,TRBJ1-2,.
CASSLGTSGSVYF,TGTGCCAGCAGTTTAGGGACAAGCGGGAGTGTGTACTTC,TRBV27,TRBD2,13,TRBJ2-7,few
CASSLRDRHNEQFF,TGTGCCAGCAGCTTACGGGACAGACACAATGAGCAGTTCTTC,TRBV7-9,TRBD1,14,TRBJ2-1,.
CASSQGRDRTYEQYF,TGCGCCAGCAGCCAAGGCCGGGACAGGACCTACGAGCAGTACTTC,TRBV4-1,TRBD1,15,TRBJ2-7,.
CASSLTGFHEQYF,TGTGCCAGCTCCCTAACGGGGTTCCACGAGCAGTACTTC,TRBV6-2/TRBV6-3,.,13,TRBJ2-7,few
CASSFDRVEPQHF,TGCGCCAGCAGCTTCGACAGGGTTGAGCCCCAGCATTTT,TRBV4-1,TRBD1,13,TRBJ1-5,few
CASSYQTGTGNTIYF,TGCGCCAGCAGCTACCAAACAGGGACTGGAAACACCATATATTTT,TRBV5-1,.,15,TRBJ1-3,many
CATSRANTEAFF,TGTGCCACCAGCAGAGCTAACACTGAAGCTTTCTTT,TRBV15,.,12,TRBJ1-1,few
CASSSPSDATNYGYTF,TGTGCCAGCAGTTCCCCCTCCGACGCAACTAACTATGGCTACACCTTC,TRBV6-5,.,16,TRBJ1-2,many
CASTRGTGISLNEKLFF,TGTGCCAGCACCCGAGGGACAGGGATTTCGCTCAATGAAAAACTGTTTTTT,TRBV12-3/TRBV12-4,TRBD1,17,TRBJ1-4,few
CATKTKGGSGYTF,TGTGCCACCAAAACAAAAGGGGGAAGTGGCTACACCTTC,TRBV15,.,13,TRBJ1-2,few
CASSSPKDRGNEQYF,TGTGCCAGCAGCTCACCTAAGGACAGGGGAAACGAGCAGTACTTC,TRBV7-8,TRBD1,15,TRBJ2-7,few
CASNTGSYDANEQFF,TGTGCCAGCAATACCGGGAGCTATGACGCCAATGAGCAGTTCTTC,TRBV7-2,.,15,TRBJ2-1,few
CSASSGRGRLGNQPQHF,TGCAGTGCTAGTTCTGGCAGGGGGCGATTGGGCAATCAGCCCCAGCATTTT,TRBV20-1,TRBD1,17,TRBJ1-5,many
CASSEGRATPRTQYF,TGTGCCAGCAGTGAAGGCAGGGCCACCCCGCGGACCCAGTACTTC,TRBV2,.,15,TRBJ2-5,.
CASSPYAGSPDTQYF,TGTGCCAGCAGCCCGTACGCAGGGAGCCCAGATACGCAGTATTTT,TRBV5-5,.,15,TRBJ2-3,few
CAISESWTGGTYNEQFF,TGTGCCATCAGTGAGTCATGGACGGGAGGTACCTACAATGAGCAGTTCTTC,TRBV10-3,TRBD2,17,TRBJ2-1,few
CASSYSGGLEQYF,TGTGCCAGCAGTTACTCGGGAGGTCTCGAGCAGTACTTC,TRBV6-5,.,13,TRBJ2-7,.